This is a list of T cell receptor beta chains from one sample in a study of beta chain features in type 1 diabetes. Only in-frame clones appear in the TCRdb table, and some are missing; sequencing was by immunoSEQ multiplex PCR. Of 160,000 or so clones detected, less than 9.5% appear once; the ten largest clones hold approximately 2.2%. The material sequenced was central memory CD4+ T cells from blood. Receptors were obtained from a woman under 30 in good health. The CDR3 runs from the conserved cysteine through the conserved F or W. Each record gives: V gene, J gene, CDR3 protein.

V: TRBV5-1
J: TRBJ2-5
CDR3: CASSMQKTVQETQYF

V: TRBV5-1
J: TRBJ1-2
CDR3: CASSLGADYGYTF

V: TRBV15
J: TRBJ1-1
CDR3: CATSRDLPGTAFF

V: TRBV11-2
J: TRBJ2-7
CDR3: CASSYFESSYEQYF

V: TRBV14
J: TRBJ2-7
CDR3: CASSPGQGPYEQYF

V: TRBV9
J: TRBJ2-2
CDR3: CASSVGLAGVAGELFF

V: TRBV30
J: TRBJ1-1
CDR3: CAWSQGQGSTEAFF

V: TRBV15
J: TRBJ2-5
CDR3: CATSRDGLAGETQYF

V: TRBV30
J: TRBJ1-3
CDR3: CAWSVQGGNTIYF

V: TRBV29-1
J: TRBJ2-5
CDR3: CSVPGQGGETQYF

V: TRBV9
J: TRBJ2-3
CDR3: CASSVLSTGGKSTDTQYF

V: TRBV4-3
J: TRBJ2-5
CDR3: CASSQGGLAGGAETQYF

V: TRBV11-2
J: TRBJ1-2
CDR3: CASSWDSNYGYTF

V: TRBV5-1
J: TRBJ2-1
CDR3: CASSSGTGQGSLFF

V: TRBV30
J: TRBJ1-4
CDR3: CAWRSPQGSNEKLFF

V: TRBV18
J: TRBJ2-1
CDR3: CASSPSSQGFEQFF

V: TRBV2
J: TRBJ2-1
CDR3: CASLSGRAENEQFF

V: TRBV4-2
J: TRBJ2-5
CDR3: CASSPQEGSGETQYF

V: TRBV2
J: TRBJ2-3
CDR3: CASSVNGGRDTQYF